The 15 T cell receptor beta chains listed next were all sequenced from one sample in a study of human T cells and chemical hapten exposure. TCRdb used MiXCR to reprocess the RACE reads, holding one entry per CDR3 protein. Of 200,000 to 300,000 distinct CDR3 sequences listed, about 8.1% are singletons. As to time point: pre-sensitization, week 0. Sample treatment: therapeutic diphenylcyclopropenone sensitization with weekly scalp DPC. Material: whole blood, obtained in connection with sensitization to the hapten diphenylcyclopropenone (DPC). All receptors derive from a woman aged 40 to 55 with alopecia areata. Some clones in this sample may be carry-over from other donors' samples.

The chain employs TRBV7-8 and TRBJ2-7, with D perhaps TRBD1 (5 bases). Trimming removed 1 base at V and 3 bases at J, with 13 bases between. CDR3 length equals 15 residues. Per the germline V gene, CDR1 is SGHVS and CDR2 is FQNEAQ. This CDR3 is CASSLERAGHYEQYF. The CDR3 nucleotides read TGTGCCAGCAGCTTAGAAAGGGCCGGACACTACGAGCAGTACTTC.

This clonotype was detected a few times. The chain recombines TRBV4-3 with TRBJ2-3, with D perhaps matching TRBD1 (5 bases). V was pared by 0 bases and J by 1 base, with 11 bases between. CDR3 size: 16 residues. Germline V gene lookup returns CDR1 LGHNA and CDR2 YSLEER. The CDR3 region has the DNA TGCGCCAGCAGCCAAGATTGGGGCCAGGGCACAGATACGCAGTATTTT. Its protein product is CASSQDWGQGTDTQYF.

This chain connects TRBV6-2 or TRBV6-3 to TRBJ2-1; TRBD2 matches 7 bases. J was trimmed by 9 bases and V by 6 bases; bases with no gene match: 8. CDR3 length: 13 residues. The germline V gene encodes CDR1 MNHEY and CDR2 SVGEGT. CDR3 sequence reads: CASSLRLAGEQFF. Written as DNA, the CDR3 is TGTGCCAGCAGCCTCAGACTAGCCGGTGAGCAGTTCTTC.

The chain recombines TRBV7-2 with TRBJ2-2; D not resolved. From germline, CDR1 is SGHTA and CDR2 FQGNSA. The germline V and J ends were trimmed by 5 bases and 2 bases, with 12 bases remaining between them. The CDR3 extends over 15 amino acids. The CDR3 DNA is TGTGCCAGCAGCCCCTTGCGCGGAAACACCGGGGAGCTGTTTTTT. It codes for CASSPLRGNTGELFF.

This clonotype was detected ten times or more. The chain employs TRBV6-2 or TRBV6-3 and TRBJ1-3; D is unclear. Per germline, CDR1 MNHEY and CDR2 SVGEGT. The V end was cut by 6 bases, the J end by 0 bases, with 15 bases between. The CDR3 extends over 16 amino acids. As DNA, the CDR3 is TGTGCCAGCAGCCTTCCACGGACCATCTCTGGAAACACCATATATTTT. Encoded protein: CASSLPRTISGNTIYF.

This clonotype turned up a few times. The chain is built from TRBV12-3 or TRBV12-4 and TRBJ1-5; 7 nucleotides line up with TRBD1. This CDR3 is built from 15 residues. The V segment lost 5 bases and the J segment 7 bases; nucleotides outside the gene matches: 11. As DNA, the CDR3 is TGTGCCAGCAGTCTCCACAGGGGACTTGGGCAGCCCCAGCATTTT. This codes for CASSLHRGLGQPQHF.

The CDR3 DNA reads TGTGCCAGCAGCGTGGGGACCTACGAGCAGTACTTC. Protein product: CASSVGTYEQYF. This chain connects TRBV7-9 to TRBJ2-7; D remains ambiguous. Germline V gene data show CDR1 as SEHNR and CDR2 as FQNEAQ (reference sequence). The CDR3 extends over 12 amino acids. V dropped 5 bases and J dropped 2 bases, with 7 bases sitting between them.

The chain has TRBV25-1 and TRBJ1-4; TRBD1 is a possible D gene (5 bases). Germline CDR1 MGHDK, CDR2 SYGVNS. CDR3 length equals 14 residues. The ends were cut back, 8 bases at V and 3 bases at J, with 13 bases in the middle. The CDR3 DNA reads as TGTGCCAGCGTTCCGCAGGGAGCTAATGAAAAACTGTTTTTT. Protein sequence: CASVPQGANEKLFF.

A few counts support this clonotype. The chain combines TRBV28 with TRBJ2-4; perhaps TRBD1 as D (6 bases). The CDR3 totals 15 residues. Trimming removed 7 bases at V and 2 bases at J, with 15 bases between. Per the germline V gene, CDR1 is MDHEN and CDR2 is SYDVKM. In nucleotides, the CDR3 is TGTGCCAGCAACGCTCCTAGGGGGACCAAAAACATTCAGTACTTC. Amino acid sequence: CASNAPRGTKNIQYF.

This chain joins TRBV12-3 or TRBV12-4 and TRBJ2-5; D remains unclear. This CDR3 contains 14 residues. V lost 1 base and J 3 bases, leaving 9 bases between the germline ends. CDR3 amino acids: CASSLVGREETQYF. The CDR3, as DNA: TGTGCCAGCAGTTTAGTAGGGCGAGAAGAGACCCAGTACTTC.

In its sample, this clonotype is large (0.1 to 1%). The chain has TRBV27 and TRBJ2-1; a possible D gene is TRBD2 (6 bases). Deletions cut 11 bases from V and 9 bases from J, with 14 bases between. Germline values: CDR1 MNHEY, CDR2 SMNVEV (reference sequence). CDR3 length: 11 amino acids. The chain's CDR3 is CAAGRITEQFF. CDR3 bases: TGTGCCGCGGGGAGGATTACTGAGCAGTTCTTC.

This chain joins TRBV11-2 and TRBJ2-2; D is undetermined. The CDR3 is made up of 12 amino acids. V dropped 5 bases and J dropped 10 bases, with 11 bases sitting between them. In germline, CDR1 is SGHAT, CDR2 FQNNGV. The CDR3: CASSPPAPELFF. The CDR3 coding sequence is TGTGCCAGCAGCCCCCCAGCGCCGGAGCTGTTTTTT.

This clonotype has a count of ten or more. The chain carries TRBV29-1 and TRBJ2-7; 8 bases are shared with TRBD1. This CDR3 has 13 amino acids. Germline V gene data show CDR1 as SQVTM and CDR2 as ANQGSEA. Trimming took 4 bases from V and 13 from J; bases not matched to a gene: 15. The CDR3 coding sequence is TGCAGCGTTGCTCTCTCCCCGGGGACAGGTTCTTACTTC. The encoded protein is CSVALSPGTGSYF.

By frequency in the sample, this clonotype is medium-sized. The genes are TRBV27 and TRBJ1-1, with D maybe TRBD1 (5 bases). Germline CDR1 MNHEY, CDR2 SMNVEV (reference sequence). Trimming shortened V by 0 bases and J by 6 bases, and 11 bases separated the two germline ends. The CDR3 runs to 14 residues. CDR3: CASSLSMGVAEAFF. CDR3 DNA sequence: TGTGCCAGCAGTTTATCGATGGGGGTGGCTGAAGCTTTCTTT.

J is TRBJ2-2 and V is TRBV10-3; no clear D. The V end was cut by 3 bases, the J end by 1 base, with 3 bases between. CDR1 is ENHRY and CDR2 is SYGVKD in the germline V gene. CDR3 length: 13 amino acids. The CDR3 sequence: CAISDLNTGELFF. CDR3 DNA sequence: TGTGCCATCAGTGACTTGAACACCGGGGAGCTGTTTTTT.